This TCR beta chain appears in the sequencing data of a study of Graves' ophthalmopathy and Graves' hyperthyroidism. Study-wide results and limits: The model predicted progression of ophthalmopathy with a sensitivity of 60% to 71%, and its specificity was roughly 72%.

Germline V lookup: CDR1 MNHNS, CDR2 SASEGT. After removal of 6 bases from V and 6 bases from J, the junction contained 4 bases not matched to a gene. The CDR3 extends over 12 amino acids. Amplification of TCR beta CDR3 regions used RNA transcripts. HTBI primers were used in a first-round RT-PCR, which preceded a second-round multiplex PCR. TCRdb reanalysed the multiplex PCR reads using MiXCR and keeps one entry per CDR3 protein. This sample has 150,000 to 200,000 distinct CDR3 sequences, with less than 45% found just once. A diagnosis was made from clinical symptoms together with serum thyroxine, TRAb, thyroid ultrasound and orbital computed tomography. On this clonotype: What it binds is unknown.

This clonotype was sampled from a woman aged 40 to 49 with Graves' ophthalmopathy. Sequenced sample: peripheral blood. This rearrangement joins TRBV6-1 to TRBJ2-7; 8 nucleotides agree with TRBD1. CDR3 nucleotides: TGTGCCAGCAGCACAGGGGGTGGCGAGCAGTACTTC. It is translated as CASSTGGGEQYF.